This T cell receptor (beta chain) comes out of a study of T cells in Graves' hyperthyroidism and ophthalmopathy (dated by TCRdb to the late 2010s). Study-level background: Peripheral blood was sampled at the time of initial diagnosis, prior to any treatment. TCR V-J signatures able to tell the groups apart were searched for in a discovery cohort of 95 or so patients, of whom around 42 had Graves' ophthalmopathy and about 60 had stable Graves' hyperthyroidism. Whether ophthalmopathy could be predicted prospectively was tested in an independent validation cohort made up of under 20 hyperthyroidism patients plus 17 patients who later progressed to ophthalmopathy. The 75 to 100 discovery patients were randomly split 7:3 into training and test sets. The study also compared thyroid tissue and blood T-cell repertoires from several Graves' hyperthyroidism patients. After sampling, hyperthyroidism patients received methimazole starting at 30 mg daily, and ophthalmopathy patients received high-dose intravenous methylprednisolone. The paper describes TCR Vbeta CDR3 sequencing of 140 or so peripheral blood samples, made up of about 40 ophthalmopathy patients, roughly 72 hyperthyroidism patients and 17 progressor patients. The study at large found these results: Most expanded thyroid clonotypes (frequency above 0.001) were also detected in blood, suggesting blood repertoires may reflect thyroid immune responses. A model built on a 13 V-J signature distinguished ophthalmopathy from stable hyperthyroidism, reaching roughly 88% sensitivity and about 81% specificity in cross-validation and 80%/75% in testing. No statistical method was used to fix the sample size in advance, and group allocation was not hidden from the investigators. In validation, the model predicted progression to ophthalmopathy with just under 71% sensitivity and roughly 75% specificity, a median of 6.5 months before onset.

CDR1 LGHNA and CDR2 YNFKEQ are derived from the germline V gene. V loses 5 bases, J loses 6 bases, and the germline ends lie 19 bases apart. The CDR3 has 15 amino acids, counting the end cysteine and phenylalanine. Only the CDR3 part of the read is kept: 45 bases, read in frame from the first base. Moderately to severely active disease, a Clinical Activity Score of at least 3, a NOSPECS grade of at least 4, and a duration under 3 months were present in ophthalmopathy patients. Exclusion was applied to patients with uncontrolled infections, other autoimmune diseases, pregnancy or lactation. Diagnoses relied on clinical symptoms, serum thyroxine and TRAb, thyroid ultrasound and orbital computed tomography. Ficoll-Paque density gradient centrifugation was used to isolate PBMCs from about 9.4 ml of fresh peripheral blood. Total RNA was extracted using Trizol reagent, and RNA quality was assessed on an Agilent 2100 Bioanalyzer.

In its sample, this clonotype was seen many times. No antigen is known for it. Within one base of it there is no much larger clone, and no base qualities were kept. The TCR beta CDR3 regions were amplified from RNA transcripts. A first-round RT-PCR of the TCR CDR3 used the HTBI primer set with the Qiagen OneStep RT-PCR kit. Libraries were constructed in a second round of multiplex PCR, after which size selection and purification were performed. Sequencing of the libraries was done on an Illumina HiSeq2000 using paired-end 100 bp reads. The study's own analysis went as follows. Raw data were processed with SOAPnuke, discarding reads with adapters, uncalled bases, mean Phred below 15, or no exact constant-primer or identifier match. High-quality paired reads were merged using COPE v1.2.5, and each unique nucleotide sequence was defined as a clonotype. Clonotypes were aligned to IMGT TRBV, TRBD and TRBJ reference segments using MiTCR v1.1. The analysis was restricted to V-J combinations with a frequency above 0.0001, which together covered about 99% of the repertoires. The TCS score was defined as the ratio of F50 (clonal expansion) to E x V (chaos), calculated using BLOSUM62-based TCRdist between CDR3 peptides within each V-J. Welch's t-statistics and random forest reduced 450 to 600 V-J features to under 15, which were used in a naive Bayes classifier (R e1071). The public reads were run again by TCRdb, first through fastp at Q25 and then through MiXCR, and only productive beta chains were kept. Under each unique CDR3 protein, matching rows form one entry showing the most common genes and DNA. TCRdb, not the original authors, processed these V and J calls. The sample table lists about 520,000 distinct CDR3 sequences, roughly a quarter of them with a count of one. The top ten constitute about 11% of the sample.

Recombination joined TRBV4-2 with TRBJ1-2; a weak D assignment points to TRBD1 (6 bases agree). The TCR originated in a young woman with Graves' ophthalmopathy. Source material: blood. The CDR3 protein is CASSTVGGRRDGYTF. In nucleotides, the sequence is TGTGCCAGCAGCACGGTAGGGGGGCGGAGAGATGGCTACACCTTC.